These T cell receptor beta chains were read from a single sample in a study of long-term antiretroviral therapy in people with HIV. TCRdb's table, derived via immunoSEQ multiplex PCR, lists solely in-frame clones and lacks some. The table lists 30,000 to 40,000 clones, 83% of them singletons, with 6.5% to 9% in the top ten. The specimen comprised unsorted PBMCs, sampled 0.4 years before starting antiretroviral therapy. The receptors shown here come from a man aged 18 to 30 with HIV. The CDR3 runs from the conserved cysteine through the conserved F or W. The order of the fields is CDR3 DNA, CDR3 protein, V gene, J gene, D gene, clone size. D genes are given only for firm matches. Clone size is given for some rows only: seen once, a few or many times, or a class if the clone is expanded.

TGTGCCTGGAGCGCCGGGGCGATTTACGAGCAGTACTTC,CAWSAGAIYEQYF,TRBV30,TRBJ2-7,NA,NA
TGTGCCAGCTCACCTATGGACGGGGTCACTGGAAACACCATATATTTT,CASSPMDGVTGNTIYF,TRBV18,TRBJ1-3,NA,NA
TGTGCCAGCAGCTTTGGGGATTCCTCCTACAATGAGCAGTTCTTC,CASSFGDSSYNEQFF,TRBV5-8,TRBJ2-1,NA,NA
TGTGCCAGCAGCTCCGTTGGAACCGATAACTATGGCTACACCTTC,CASSSVGTDNYGYTF,TRBV6-5,TRBJ1-2,NA,NA
TGTGCCAGCAGCTTACCAGGGGGCTATGGCTACACCTTC,CASSLPGGYGYTF,TRBV5-6,TRBJ1-2,TRBD1,NA
TGTGCCAGCAGCTCTAGGCCGGGACAGGGGGGCACAGATACGCAGTATTTT,CASSSRPGQGGTDTQYF,TRBV7-8,TRBJ2-3,TRBD1,NA
TGCGCCAGCAGCACGGGACAGCACACTGAAGCTTTCTTT,CASSTGQHTEAFF,TRBV5-1,TRBJ1-1,TRBD1,NA
TGTGCCAGCAACCTGAGGCTGGGAGGGGTCAAAAACATTCAGTACTTC,CASNLRLGGVKNIQYF,TRBV13,TRBJ2-4,TRBD2,NA
TGTGCCAGCAGCTTAGCCCCGGTGAGGGAATACGAGCAGTACTTC,CASSLAPVREYEQYF,TRBV7-2,TRBJ2-7,NA,NA
TGCGCCAGCGCCGAGAGTAGCGGGGGGCCGAACACCGGGGAGCTGTTTTTT,CASAESSGGPNTGELFF,TRBV4-1,TRBJ2-2,TRBD2,NA
TGTGCCAGCAGGTCATTAGCGGGGGCCTGGCAGCAGTACTTC,CASRSLAGAWQQYF,TRBV6-5,TRBJ2-7,TRBD2,NA
TGTGCCAGCAAAGCAGGGGACAATCAGCCCCAGCATTTT,CASKAGDNQPQHF,TRBV6-5,TRBJ1-5,NA,NA
TGTGCCAGCAGCGTCTTGACAGGGGAAGAGACCCAGTACTTC,CASSVLTGEETQYF,TRBV9,TRBJ2-5,TRBD1,NA
TGTGCCAGCAGTGAAGCGGTCGGAAACTATGGCTACACCTTC,CASSEAVGNYGYTF,TRBV6-1,TRBJ1-2,NA,few
TGTGCCAGCAGTGGGACAGGGGTTTATCGGGGCTACACCTTC,CASSGTGVYRGYTF,TRBV25-1,TRBJ1-2,TRBD1,NA
TGTGCCAGCAGCTCGGGACTAGCGGGAGGAGACTCCTACGAGCAGTACTTC,CASSSGLAGGDSYEQYF,TRBV7-8,TRBJ2-7,TRBD2,NA
TGTGCCAGCAGCTTAATTCGTAGCGGGGGGCCATTATACTTC,CASSLIRSGGPLYF,TRBV7-2,TRBJ2-5,TRBD2,NA
TGTGCCAGCAGCCCCCGACTGTCTGGGGCCAACGTCCTGACTTTC,CASSPRLSGANVLTF,TRBV9,TRBJ2-6,NA,NA
TGTGCCAGCAGCGCGGACAGGGGGAAAGAGACCCAGTACTTC,CASSADRGKETQYF,TRBV9,TRBJ2-5,TRBD1,NA
TGCAGCGTTGCGGACTTCGGGGGCACTGAAGCTTTCTTT,CSVADFGGTEAFF,TRBV29-1,TRBJ1-1,NA,NA
TGTGCCAGTAGTCCAGGGTCTACGGATACGCAGTATTTT,CASSPGSTDTQYF,TRBV19,TRBJ2-3,NA,NA
TGTGCCAGCTCACCAACCCGGACAGGAGTAGCCAAAAACATTCAGTACTTC,CASSPTRTGVAKNIQYF,TRBV18,TRBJ2-4,TRBD1,NA
TGTGCCATCAGCCTCAATAGCGGGAGAGGAACAGATACGCAGTATTTT,CAISLNSGRGTDTQYF,TRBV10-3,TRBJ2-3,TRBD2,NA
TGTGCCATCACGCGGGAGGCCCGTTACGAGCAGTACTTC,CAITREARYEQYF,TRBV10-3,TRBJ2-7,TRBD2,few
TGTGCCAGCAGCAGACTAGCGGGAGACACCGGGGAGCTGTTTTTT,CASSRLAGDTGELFF,TRBV7-8,TRBJ2-2,TRBD2,NA
TGTGCCAGCAGTGAAGGAACGGGAGTAACGCATGAGCAGTTCTTC,CASSEGTGVTHEQFF,TRBV6-1,TRBJ2-1,NA,NA
TGTGCCAGCAGCTTGTACCAAGAGACCCAGTACTTC,CASSLYQETQYF,TRBV11-2,TRBJ2-5,NA,NA
TGTGCCAGCAGCTCCTTGGACAGGGAGGGGGATGAGCAGTTCTTC,CASSSLDREGDEQFF,TRBV5-6,TRBJ2-1,NA,NA
TGTGCCAGCAGCCAGGGGCAGGGGGCGGGGGGCTACACCTTC,CASSQGQGAGGYTF,TRBV7-2,TRBJ1-2,TRBD1,NA
TGCAGCGTTGTACTGGGGAACACCGGGGAGCTGTTTTTT,CSVVLGNTGELFF,TRBV29-1,TRBJ2-2,NA,NA
TGTGCCAGCAGAGGTCAGCCAAACTATGGCTACACCTTC,CASRGQPNYGYTF,TRBV7-9,TRBJ1-2,NA,NA
TGTGCCAGTAGTACCTTGACAGGGGTGAACACTGAAGCTTTCTTT,CASSTLTGVNTEAFF,TRBV19,TRBJ1-1,TRBD1,NA
TGTGCCAGCAGTTACAACCGCTTTTTAGAGCAGTTCTTC,CASSYNRFLEQFF,TRBV6-6,TRBJ2-1,NA,NA
TGTGCCAGCAGCCGAATGACTAGCGGGTCCCCAGATACGCAGTATTTT,CASSRMTSGSPDTQYF,TRBV4-2,TRBJ2-3,TRBD2,NA
TGTGCCAGCAAAGGGTACGTGGACACTGAAGCTTTCTTT,CASKGYVDTEAFF,TRBV7-3,TRBJ1-1,NA,NA
TGTGCCAGCAGCCGTCCTGCGATTAATGAAAAACTGTTTTTT,CASSRPAINEKLFF,TRBV5-5,TRBJ1-4,NA,NA
TGTGCCACACGCCCGCAGGGGAATAACTATGGCTACACCTTC,CATRPQGNNYGYTF,TRBV10-3,TRBJ1-2,NA,NA
TGTGCCGGCAGCTGCCCCTGGCGTGCCTACGAGCAGTACTTC,CAGSCPWRAYEQYF,TRBV11-3,TRBJ2-7,NA,NA
TGTGCTAGTGGACGTGAGACAGGGACCGAGCAGTACTTC,CASGRETGTEQYF,TRBV12-5,TRBJ2-7,TRBD1,NA
TGTGCCAGCAGTTTATTTACAGGGCCGAACACTGAAGCTTTCTTT,CASSLFTGPNTEAFF,TRBV27,TRBJ1-1,NA,NA
TGTGCCAGCAGAACCGGGTCCCACACCGGGGAGCTGTTTTTT,CASRTGSHTGELFF,TRBV6-5,TRBJ2-2,NA,NA
TGTGCCAGCAGACCCTCTGGGGAGACCCAGTACTTC,CASRPSGETQYF,TRBV2,TRBJ2-5,NA,NA
TGTGCCAGCACCTGGACAGGGGGGTCCTACGAGCAGTACTTC,CASTWTGGSYEQYF,TRBV6-5,TRBJ2-7,TRBD1,NA
TGTGCCAGCTCAGGACTAGCGGGAGCCTACGAGCAGTACTTC,CASSGLAGAYEQYF,TRBV7-2,TRBJ2-7,TRBD2,NA
TGTGCCAGCAGCACACAGGGGGCAGACATTCAGTACTTC,CASSTQGADIQYF,TRBV9,TRBJ2-4,TRBD1,NA
TGTGCCAGCAGCTTAGGGACACACGGCTCTGGAAACACCATATATTTT,CASSLGTHGSGNTIYF,TRBV7-9,TRBJ1-3,NA,NA
TGTGCCAGCAGTTCCCGCATAGGGGGCAATCAGCCCCAGCATTTT,CASSSRIGGNQPQHF,TRBV6-6,TRBJ1-5,NA,NA
TGTGCCAGCAGCCCGGGCGCGGGATACGAGCAGTACTTC,CASSPGAGYEQYF,TRBV7-2,TRBJ2-7,NA,NA
TGTGCCAGCAGCTTAGAGGGGGCCTACGAGCAGTACTTC,CASSLEGAYEQYF,TRBV7-2,TRBJ2-7,NA,NA
TGTGCCAGTAGTTACTTTTCGGGACACCCTCTCTACGAGCAGTACTTC,CASSYFSGHPLYEQYF,TRBV19,TRBJ2-7,NA,few
TGTGCCAGCAGCTTAGGGGGGGGCCAGCCCCAGCATTTT,CASSLGGGQPQHF,TRBV7-2,TRBJ1-5,NA,few
TGTGCCAGCTCCTCCGGGACAGGCCTCTACAATGAGCAGTTCTTC,CASSSGTGLYNEQFF,TRBV11-2,TRBJ2-1,TRBD1,NA
TGTGCCAGCAGCTTAGGGGGGACTAGAAACTATGGCTACACCTTC,CASSLGGTRNYGYTF,TRBV7-2,TRBJ1-2,NA,NA
TGCGCCAGCAGCTTGGGACAGGTACACTATGGCTACACCTTC,CASSLGQVHYGYTF,TRBV5-1,TRBJ1-2,NA,few
TGTGCCATCAAGGGACGGTCTAGCACAGATACGCAGTATTTT,CAIKGRSSTDTQYF,TRBV10-3,TRBJ2-3,NA,NA
TGTGCCAGCAGTTACACGGGACAGGGTAATGAGCAGTACTTC,CASSYTGQGNEQYF,TRBV6-6,TRBJ2-7,TRBD1,NA
TGTGCCAGCAGTTACGGGGGGATCGGGGAGCTGTTTTTT,CASSYGGIGELFF,TRBV6-5,TRBJ2-2,NA,NA